This T cell receptor beta chain was recorded in a study of beta chain features in type 1 diabetes. Purity exceeded 95% in all sorted populations. Expressed TCRB transcripts got sequenced, as all isolated RNA was reverse transcribed. Only in-frame clones appear in the TCRdb table, and some are missing; sequencing was by immunoSEQ multiplex PCR. The sample shows roughly 730,000 clones, under 15% of them seen only once. Germline values: CDR1 LGHNA, CDR2 YNFKEQ. There are 18 residues in the CDR3. V shed 0 bases and J 7 bases; nucleotides not matched to a gene: 15. Whole-study findings and limits: Shorter templates might be favored by PCR, equally in patients and controls. Within the patient group, naive, central memory and Treg TCRB repertoires appeared more similar to each other than within healthy donors. Researchers could not determine here whether HLA type influences TCRB rearrangement. Type 1 diabetes patients showed a moderate but significant shortening of TCRB CDR3s in all four CD4+ subsets.

Of note for this clone: Its antigen is currently unknown.

Sample: naive CD4+ T cells from blood. This chain connects TRBV4-2 to TRBJ2-1; 7 bases agree with TRBD2. This TCR came from a man aged 18 to 29 with type 1 diabetes. CDR3 in DNA: TGTGCCAGCAGCCAAGATGCCTTTGTGAGCGGGGCAAAGAATGAGCAGTTCTTC. Translating gives CASSQDAFVSGAKNEQFF.